A selection of T cell receptor beta chains follows, all from one sample in a study of identical twins. A single record per CDR3 protein comes from TCRdb applying MiXCR to the 5' RACE reads. The table includes around 1.7 million distinct CDR3 sequences, more than 30% detected once. The sequenced material came from cord blood. These receptors were collected from a newborn girl in good health. Each CDR3 is given with its conserved first and last residue. Each record gives: D gene, clone size, J gene, V gene, CDR3 protein, CDR3 DNA. A D gene is named only where the DNA matches it firmly. The size entry is marked missing in some rows and otherwise reads once, few, many or a size class.

TRBD2 | NA | TRBJ2-1 | TRBV18 | CASSARLAGTSYQETQFF | TGTGCCAGCTCAGCGAGACTAGCGGGGACTTCGTACCAAGAGACCCAGTTCTTC
TRBD1 | NA | TRBJ2-5 | TRBV5-6 | CASSRQGRGETQYF | TGTGCCAGCAGCAGACAGGGGCGCGGGGAGACCCAGTACTTC
NA | few | TRBJ2-7 | TRBV28 | CASSLFKQGSYEQYF | TGTGCCAGCAGTTTATTTAAACAGGGCTCCTACGAGCAGTACTTC
TRBD2 | NA | TRBJ2-3 | TRBV28 | CASSPLAGPSSTDTQYF | TGTGCCAGCAGTCCTCTAGCGGGGCCTTCTAGCACAGATACGCAGTATTTT
NA | many | TRBJ1-4 | TRBV29-1 | CSVGATNEKLFF | TGCAGCGTTGGGGCAACTAATGAAAAACTGTTTTTT
NA | NA | TRBJ2-1 | TRBV25-1 | CASSDTGRPSSYNEQFF | TGTGCCAGCAGTGATACGGGACGCCCGAGCTCCTACAATGAGCAGTTCTTC
TRBD1 | few | TRBJ1-1 | TRBV15 | CATSSSGTGGLNTEAFF | TGTGCCACCAGCAGTTCCGGGACAGGGGGATTGAACACTGAAGCTTTCTTT
NA | NA | TRBJ2-1 | TRBV7-2 | CASSSRTTTYNEQFF | TGTGCCAGCAGCTCCCGGACGACGACCTACAATGAGCAGTTCTTC
TRBD1 | NA | TRBJ1-6 | TRBV6-5 | CASSYFSLPGQGRNSPPHF | TGTGCCAGCAGTTACTTCTCCCTTCCGGGACAGGGTCGTAATTCACCCCCCCACTTT
TRBD2 | NA | TRBJ2-1 | TRBV20-1 | CSARSRLAGALNEQFF | TGCAGTGCTAGATCCCGACTAGCGGGGGCCCTCAATGAGCAGTTCTTC
NA | NA | TRBJ2-3 | TRBV5-1 | CASRQTPTDTQYF | TGCGCCAGCAGGCAGACCCCCACAGATACGCAGTATTTT
TRBD1 | many | TRBJ1-4 | TRBV4-2 | CASSGTESARGEKLFF | TGTGCCAGCAGCGGGACAGAGTCCGCAAGAGGTGAAAAACTGTTTTTT
NA | few | TRBJ2-7 | TRBV20-1 | CSARTFYEQYF | TGCAGTGCTCGGACCTTTTACGAGCAGTACTTC
NA | NA | TRBJ1-5 | TRBV6-5 | CAGTGGPNNQPQHF | TGTGCCGGCACCGGGGGACCAAACAATCAGCCCCAGCATTTT
NA | NA | TRBJ1-1 | TRBV19 | CASTREGTEAFF | TGTGCCAGTACTAGGGAGGGCACTGAAGCTTTCTTT
NA | few | TRBJ1-2 | TRBV5-5 | CASSLIRDPYGYTF | TGTGCCAGCAGCTTGATCCGGGACCCCTATGGCTACACCTTC
TRBD2 | NA | TRBJ2-1 | TRBV7-2 | CASSLVTSGATYNEQFF | TGTGCCAGCAGCTTAGTGACTAGCGGGGCCACCTACAATGAGCAGTTCTTC
TRBD1 | NA | TRBJ2-7 | TRBV20-1 | CSALEDRAYEQYF | TGCAGTGCTCTGGAGGACAGGGCCTACGAGCAGTACTTC
NA | many | TRBJ2-1 | TRBV20-1 | CSARPGSSYNEQFF | TGCAGTGCTAGACCTGGGAGCTCCTACAATGAGCAGTTCTTC
NA | few | TRBJ1-2 | TRBV20-1 | CSARGNVRGLANYGYTF | TGCAGTGCTAGAGGCAACGTCAGGGGCCTAGCTAACTATGGCTACACCTTC
NA | few | TRBJ1-6 | TRBV6-6 | CATGDSPLHF | TGTGCCACAGGGGATTCACCCCTCCACTTT
NA | once | TRBJ1-4 | TRBV20-1 | CSARRRRGEKLFF | TGCAGTGCTAGACGCAGAAGGGGCGAAAAACTGTTTTTT
NA | NA | TRBJ1-1 | TRBV4-1 | CASSQGAGDEAFF | TGCGCCAGCAGCCAAGGCGCGGGGGACGAAGCTTTCTTT
NA | many | TRBJ2-7 | TRBV4-2 | CASSQDRGAYSSYEQYF | TGTGCCAGCAGCCAAGACCGAGGGGCTTATAGCTCCTACGAGCAGTACTTC
NA | NA | TRBJ2-1 | TRBV27 | CASSGTGGFPVNEQFF | TGTGCCAGCAGTGGCACAGGAGGCTTTCCTGTCAATGAGCAGTTCTTC
NA | NA | TRBJ1-5 | TRBV28 | CASSLSSFPGNLYQPQHF | TGTGCCAGCAGTTTGAGTTCTTTCCCAGGGAACCTTTATCAGCCCCAGCATTTT
NA | NA | TRBJ2-7 | TRBV25-1 | CASSEMAVGTRLYEQYF | TGTGCCAGCAGTGAAATGGCGGTAGGGACCCGACTCTACGAGCAGTACTTC
TRBD2 | NA | TRBJ2-7 | TRBV2 | CASIQTSVPYEQYF | TGTGCCAGCATCCAAACTAGCGTTCCCTACGAGCAGTACTTC
NA | once | TRBJ2-4 | TRBV21-1 | CASPWPRGSLAKNIQYF | TGTGCCAGCCCATGGCCCCGGGGATCGCTAGCCAAAAACATTCAGTACTTC
TRBD2 | few | TRBJ2-7 | TRBV29-1 | CSVLRTSGAISYEQYF | TGCAGCGTTTTGCGGACTAGCGGGGCCATCTCCTACGAGCAGTACTTC
NA | few | TRBJ2-6 | TRBV11-3 | CASSLVLHRDPSGANVLTF | TGTGCCAGCAGCTTAGTTCTGCACAGGGATCCCTCTGGGGCCAACGTCCTGACTTTC
NA | few | TRBJ2-7 | TRBV20-1 | CSARSGRSNEQYF | TGCAGTGCTAGATCGGGGCGTTCAAACGAGCAGTACTTC
NA | NA | TRBJ2-6 | TRBV28 | CASSYRDRQSGANVLTF | TGTGCCAGCAGTTACCGGGACCGCCAATCTGGGGCCAACGTCCTGACTTTC
TRBD2 | NA | TRBJ2-1 | TRBV4-2 | CASSQGSGGTPSYNEQFF | TGTGCCAGCAGCCAAGGCTCGGGGGGGACCCCCTCCTACAATGAGCAGTTCTTC
TRBD2 | NA | TRBJ2-1 | TRBV5-5 | CASSARGGGVSYNEQFF | TGTGCCAGCAGCGCGCGCGGCGGGGGGGTCTCCTACAATGAGCAGTTCTTC
NA | few | TRBJ2-3 | TRBV19 | CASSFRQAVSSDTQYF | TGTGCCAGTAGTTTTCGACAGGCGGTCTCTTCGGATACGCAGTATTTT
NA | NA | TRBJ2-7 | TRBV21-1 | CASSKESGRAYEQYF | TGTGCCAGCAGCAAAGAAAGCGGGAGGGCCTACGAGCAGTACTTC
NA | NA | TRBJ1-6 | TRBV3-1 | CASSQGGRLVSSPLHF | TGTGCCAGCAGCCAAGGGGGAAGGCTTGTCAGTTCACCCCTCCACTTT
NA | NA | TRBJ2-5 | TRBV20-1 | CSARPPTVQETQYF | TGCAGTGCTAGGCCCCCGACCGTGCAAGAGACCCAGTACTTC
NA | NA | TRBJ1-3 | TRBV21-1 | CASSKEVTGAPNTIYF | TGTGCCAGCAGCAAAGAGGTGACAGGGGCCCCAAACACCATATATTTT
TRBD2 | few | TRBJ2-1 | TRBV14 | CASSHRFRLAQNNEQFF | TGTGCCAGCAGCCACAGGTTCCGACTAGCGCAGAACAATGAGCAGTTCTTC
NA | few | TRBJ2-7 | TRBV7-6 | CASSLALQGPLYEQYF | TGTGCCAGCAGCTTAGCTCTGCAGGGTCCCCTCTACGAGCAGTACTTC
TRBD2 | NA | TRBJ2-7 | TRBV29-1 | CSVAGGPYEQYF | TGCAGCGTTGCGGGGGGACCCTACGAGCAGTACTTC
NA | NA | TRBJ2-3 | TRBV4-1 | CASSQERASPTDTQYF | TGCGCCAGCAGCCAGGAAAGGGCTAGCCCCACAGATACGCAGTATTTT
NA | once | TRBJ2-7 | TRBV24-1 | CATSDLAVPGSNEQYF | TGTGCCACCAGTGATTTGGCGGTACCGGGCTCAAATGAGCAGTACTTC